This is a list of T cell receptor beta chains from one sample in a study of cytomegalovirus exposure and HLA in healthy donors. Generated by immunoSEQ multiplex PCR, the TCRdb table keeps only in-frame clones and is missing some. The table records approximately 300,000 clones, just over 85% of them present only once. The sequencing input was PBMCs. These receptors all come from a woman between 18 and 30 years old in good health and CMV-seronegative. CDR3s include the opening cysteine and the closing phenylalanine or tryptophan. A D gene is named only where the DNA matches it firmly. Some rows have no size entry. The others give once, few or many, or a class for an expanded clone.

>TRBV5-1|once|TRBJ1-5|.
TGCGCCAGCAGCTTGGGTCAGGGAGGAAGCAATCAGCCCCAGCATTTT
CASSLGQGGSNQPQHF
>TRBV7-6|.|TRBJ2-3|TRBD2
TGTGCCAGCAGCTTAGGACTGGGGAGCGGGGCAGATACGCAGTATTTT
CASSLGLGSGADTQYF
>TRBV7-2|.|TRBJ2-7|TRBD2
TGTGCCAGCAGCCCACGGACTAGCGACTACGAGCAGTACTTC
CASSPRTSDYEQYF
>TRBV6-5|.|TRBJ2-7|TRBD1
TGTGCCAGCAGTCCGGGACAGGGGACCTACGAGCAGTACTTC
CASSPGQGTYEQYF
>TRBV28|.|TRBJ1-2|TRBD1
TGTGCCAGCAGTTCACAGGGGAGCGGCTACACCTTC
CASSSQGSGYTF
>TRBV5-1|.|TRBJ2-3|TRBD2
TGCGCCAGCAGCGCCGGACTAGCGGGAGACGATACGCAGTATTTT
CASSAGLAGDDTQYF
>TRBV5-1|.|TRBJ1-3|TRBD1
TGCGCCAGCAGCTTGGAGGGACAGGGGGGATCTGGAAACACCATATATTTT
CASSLEGQGGSGNTIYF
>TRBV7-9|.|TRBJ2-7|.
TGTGCCAGCAGCTTACTTTACGAGCAGTACTTC
CASSLLYEQYF
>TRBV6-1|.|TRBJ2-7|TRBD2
TGTGCCAGCAGTGAAGCAGGACTAGCGGGAGGTTACGAGCAGTACTTC
CASSEAGLAGGYEQYF
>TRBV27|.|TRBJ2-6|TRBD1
TGTGCCAGCAGCTCCACCCTCGGACAGGGCTCTGGGGCCAACGTCCTGACTTTC
CASSSTLGQGSGANVLTF
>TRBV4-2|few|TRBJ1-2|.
TGTGCCAGCAGCCAAGAAGGGCAGGGAGGCTATGGCTACACCTTC
CASSQEGQGGYGYTF
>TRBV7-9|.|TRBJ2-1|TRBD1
TGTGCCAGCAGCTTAGGGGGTGGGACAGGGGCTGATGAGCAGTTCTTC
CASSLGGGTGADEQFF
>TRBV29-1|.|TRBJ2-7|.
TGCAGCGTCTTACTAGGACGAAGCTCCTACGAGCAGTACTTC
CSVLLGRSSYEQYF
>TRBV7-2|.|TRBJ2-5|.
TGTGCCAGCAGCTTAGGACAGGCCGTCAGGGAGACCCAGTACTTC
CASSLGQAVRETQYF
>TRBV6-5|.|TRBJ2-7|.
TGTGCCAGCAGTCCGGATCCGGGACTCGGTTACGAGCAGTACTTC
CASSPDPGLGYEQYF
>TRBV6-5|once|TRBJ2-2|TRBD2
TGTGCCAGCAGTACCCTTCTAGCGGGGACCGGGGAGCTGTTTTTT
CASSTLLAGTGELFF
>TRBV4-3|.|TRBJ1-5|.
TGCGCCAGCAGCCGAACTCTCGATCAGCCCCAGCATTTT
CASSRTLDQPQHF
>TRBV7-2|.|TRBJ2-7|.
TGTGCCAGCAGCAATACAGGGCTAAGGTCCTACGAGCAGTACTTC
CASSNTGLRSYEQYF
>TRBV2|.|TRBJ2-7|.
TGTGCCAGCAGCGCCAGGGGAACCGAGCAGTACTTC
CASSARGTEQYF
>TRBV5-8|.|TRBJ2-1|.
TGTGCCAGCAGCTTGACCACTAATACTTACAATGAGCAGTTCTTC
CASSLTTNTYNEQFF
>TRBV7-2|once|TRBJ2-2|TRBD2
TGTGCCAGCACCTACGCATCCGGGAGGAGGGGCACCGGGGAGCTGTTTTTT
CASTYASGRRGTGELFF
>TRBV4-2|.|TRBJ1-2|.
TGTGCCAGCAGCCCTTGGTCAGGTGGGAACTATGGCTACACCTTC
CASSPWSGGNYGYTF
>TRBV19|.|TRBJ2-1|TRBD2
TGTGCCAGTTCCTCGGGACTATCTCTCCTCAGCTCCTACAATGAGCAGTTCTTC
CASSSGLSLLSSYNEQFF
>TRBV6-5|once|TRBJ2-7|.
TGTGCCAGCAGGCGACAAGCCCCCTCCTACGAGCAGTACTTC
CASRRQAPSYEQYF
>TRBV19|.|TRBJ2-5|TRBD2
TGTGCCAGTAGGCCGGGACTAGCGGGCTACCAAGAGACCCAGTACTTC
CASRPGLAGYQETQYF
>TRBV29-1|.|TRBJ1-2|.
TGCAGCGTTGAAGTGGGGGCAGGGTTTGGCTACACCTTC
CSVEVGAGFGYTF
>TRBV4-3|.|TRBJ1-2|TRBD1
TGCGCCAGCAGCCAAGATAAGGGGGCTGACGGCTACACCTTC
CASSQDKGADGYTF
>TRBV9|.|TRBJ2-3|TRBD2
TGTGCCAGTGGACTAGCGGGGATCACAGATACGCAGTATTTT
CASGLAGITDTQYF
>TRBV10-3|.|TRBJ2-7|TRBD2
TGTGCCATATGGGGGGAGGGCCTGCACGAGCAGTACTTC
CAIWGEGLHEQYF
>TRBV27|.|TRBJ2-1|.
TGTGCCAGCAGTTTATCGAGGCTCTCCGAGCAGTTCTTC
CASSLSRLSEQFF
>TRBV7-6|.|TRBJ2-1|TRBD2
TGTGCCAGCAGCTTAGCGAGGCGGGAGGAGCAGTTCTTC
CASSLARREEQFF
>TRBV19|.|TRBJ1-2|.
TGTGCCAGTAGTATAGAGGGGCGATCTGGCTACACCTTC
CASSIEGRSGYTF
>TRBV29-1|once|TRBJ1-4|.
TGCAGCGTTGTGGAAGGGGAGGGGGAAAAACTGTTTTTT
CSVVEGEGEKLFF
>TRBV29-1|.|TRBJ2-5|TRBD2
TGCAGCGTGACTGGACTAGCGGGATATGGGGAGACCCAGTACTTC
CSVTGLAGYGETQYF
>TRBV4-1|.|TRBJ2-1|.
TGCGCCAGCAGCCAAGGGAGCGGGCAGACCTACAATGAGCAGTTCTTC
CASSQGSGQTYNEQFF
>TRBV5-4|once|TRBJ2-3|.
TGTGCCAGCAGCCAAGACTCCAATACGCAGTATTTT
CASSQDSNTQYF
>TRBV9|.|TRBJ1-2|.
TGTGCCAGCAGCGTAGGGGCAGGGTTGGGTAACTATGGCTACACCTTC
CASSVGAGLGNYGYTF
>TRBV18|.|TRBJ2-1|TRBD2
TGTGCCAGCTCACCACTTAGCGGGAGTGACAATGAGCAGTTCTTC
CASSPLSGSDNEQFF
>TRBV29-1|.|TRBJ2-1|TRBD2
TGCAGCGTTGTCCGCCCGGGGGGGAATTACAATGAGCAGTTCTTC
CSVVRPGGNYNEQFF
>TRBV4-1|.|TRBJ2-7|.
TGCGCCAGCAGCCAAGTGGGGAGGTGGGAGCAGTACTTC
CASSQVGRWEQYF
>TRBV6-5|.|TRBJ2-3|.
TGTGCCAGCAGTTTAAGGGGGTATCCGGCAGATACGCAGTATTTT
CASSLRGYPADTQYF
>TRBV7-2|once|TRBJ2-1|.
TGTGCCAGCAGCTTAATTAGCGGCCCTGAGCAGTTCTTC
CASSLISGPEQFF
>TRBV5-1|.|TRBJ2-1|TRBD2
TGCGCCAGCAGCCACACTAGCGGGGGATTCTACAATGAGCAGTTCTTC
CASSHTSGGFYNEQFF
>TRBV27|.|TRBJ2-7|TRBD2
TGTGCCAGCAGTCAGGGACTAGCGGGAATTGAGCAGTACTTC
CASSQGLAGIEQYF
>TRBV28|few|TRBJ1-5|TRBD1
TGTGCCAGCAGTTCAGGACAGGGTGGTCAGCCCCAGCATTTT
CASSSGQGGQPQHF
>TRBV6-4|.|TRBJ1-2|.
TGTGCCAGCAGTCCTGAAACAGGGAATGGCTACACCTTC
CASSPETGNGYTF
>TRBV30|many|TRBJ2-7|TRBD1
TGTGCCTGGAGTGTAGGACAGGGGTACGAGCAGTACTTC
CAWSVGQGYEQYF
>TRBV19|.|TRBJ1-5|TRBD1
TGTGCCAGTACCCAAGGGCCGACAGGGAGCAATCAGCCCCAGCATTTT
CASTQGPTGSNQPQHF